One sample yielded the 26 T cell receptor beta chains listed below, sequenced in a study of siplizumab effects on memory and regulatory T cells. Data came from immunoSEQ multiplex PCR; TCRdb stores just in-frame clones and leaves some out. This table holds fewer than 45,000 clones, 80% to 90% found once. Sequenced material: naive CD4+ T cells sorted from blood. All receptors come from a human donor in good health.

The chain recombines TRBV7-9 with TRBJ2-7, with D maybe TRBD1 (6 bases). V was trimmed by 4 bases and J by 2 bases, leaving 18 bases between them. Germline loops: CDR1 SEHNR, CDR2 FQNEAQ (reference sequence). This CDR3 comprises 16 residues. The DNA of the CDR3 is TGTGCCAGCAGCTCTCCAGGGGTCAGTACGGCCTACGAGCAGTACTTC. This translates into CASSSPGVSTAYEQYF.

A few counts support this clone. This rearrangement joins TRBV4-1 to TRBJ1-5; D remains ambiguous. From germline, CDR1 is MGHRA and CDR2 YSYEKL. V was clipped by 1 base and J by 6 bases, with 10 bases between them. The CDR3 is 14 residues long. CDR3 sequence: CASSQVPGRQPQHF. The DNA of the CDR3 is TGCGCCAGCAGCCAAGTTCCCGGGCGTCAGCCCCAGCATTTT.

J is TRBJ2-3 and V is TRBV2, with 9 bases identical to TRBD2. This CDR3 spans 13 amino acids. The trim removed 4 bases at V and 13 bases at J, leaving 9 bases unmatched. The germline V gene encodes CDR1 SNHLY and CDR2 FYNNEI. The DNA for the CDR3 is TGTGCCAGCAGTGCGGGACTAGCCTCAGAGGAGTATTTT. Its translation is CASSAGLASEEYF.

The V and J genes are TRBV4-1 and TRBJ2-5; 9 nucleotides line up with TRBD2. TRBJ2-7 explains the end of the DNA better; the J call may be wrong. This CDR3 region has 16 residues. The germline V gene encodes CDR1 MGHRA and CDR2 YSYEKL. The CDR3 here is CASRVGTSRLIYEQYF. In DNA, the CDR3 is TGCGCCAGCAGAGTAGGGACTAGCCGTCTGATTTACGAGCAGTACTTC.

The genes are TRBV30 and TRBJ1-6; TRBD1 agrees at 7 bases. The trim removed 0 bases at V and 9 bases at J, leaving 2 bases unmatched. CDR3 size: 13 residues. Per the germline V gene, CDR1 is GTSNPN and CDR2 is SVGIG (reference sequence). In nucleotides, the CDR3 is TGTGCCTGGAGTGTACAGGGGATTTCACCCCTCCACTTT. The encoded protein is CAWSVQGISPLHF.

The chain couples TRBV18 to TRBJ2-5; 7 bases line up with TRBD2. Germline values: CDR1 KGHSH, CDR2 LQKENI. Losses at the gene ends were 3 bases for V and 4 bases for J; bases not matched to a gene: 11. The CDR3 contains 16 residues. The CDR3 nucleotides are TGTGCCAGCTCACCTGCCAGCGGGACTATAGGAGAGACCCAGTACTTC. It codes for CASSPASGTIGETQYF. The full variable domain, its missing parts supplied by reference TRBV18 and TRBJ2-5, is NAGVMQNPRHLVRRRGQEARLRCSPMKGHSHVYWYRQLPEEGLKFMVYLQKENIIDESGMPKERFSAEFPKEGPSILRIQQVVRGDSAAYFCASSPASGTIGETQYFGPGTRLLVL.

V usage is TRBV7-8 and J usage is TRBJ2-5; 10 nucleotides agree with TRBD2. The CDR3 loop spans 15 amino acids. The germline V gene has CDR1 SGHVS and CDR2 FQNEAQ. V was clipped by 1 base and J by 6 bases; unmatched bases: 5. As DNA, the CDR3 is TGTGCCAGCAGCTTAGAAGCTAGCGGGGGACAGACCCAGTACTTC. Amino acid sequence: CASSLEASGGQTQYF.

The gene calls are TRBV19 and TRBJ2-2; 9 nucleotides agree with TRBD2. CDR3 length equals 15 residues. V shed 6 bases and J 6 bases; nucleotides not matched to a gene: 8. Germline lookup yields CDR1 LNHDA and CDR2 SQIVND (reference sequence). CDR3 region: CASSTNLAGAGELFF. DNA of the CDR3: TGTGCCAGTAGCACCAATTTAGCGGGAGCCGGGGAGCTGTTTTTT.

The chain has TRBV19 and TRBJ2-5, with 10 bases fitting TRBD2. From germline, CDR1 is LNHDA and CDR2 SQIVND (reference sequence). V lost 4 bases and J lost 5; bases outside the gene matches: 4. The CDR3 covers 14 residues. This CDR3 is CASSKREGLETQYF. CDR3 nucleotides: TGTGCCAGTAGTAAGCGGGAGGGCCTGGAGACCCAGTACTTC.

This clone appeared once. J is TRBJ2-4 and V is TRBV7-9, with 9 nucleotides matching TRBD2. Germline CDR1 reads SEHNR; CDR2 reads FQNEAQ (reference sequence). This CDR3 has 16 amino acids. Trimming took 5 bases from V and 6 from J; bases not matched to a gene: 11. The CDR3 DNA sequence: TGTGCCAGCAGCCTGGGCAGCGGGAGGATGAGAAACATTCAGTACTTC. This encodes CASSLGSGRMRNIQYF.

The genes are TRBV7-9 and TRBJ1-1, with D hard to call. Deletions cut 1 base from V and 6 bases from J, with 15 bases between. Germline CDR1 reads SEHNR; CDR2 reads FQNEAQ (reference sequence). CDR3 length: 15 amino acids. The CDR3: CASSLGDPGLPEAFF. The CDR3 DNA reads TGTGCCAGCAGCTTAGGAGACCCTGGGCTCCCTGAAGCTTTCTTT.

The rearrangement uses TRBV25-1 and TRBJ1-1, with 7 positions matching TRBD1. Looked up from germline, CDR1 is MGHDK and CDR2 is SYGVNS. The V and J ends lost 0 bases and 4 bases, in that order; junction bases with no gene match: 8. There are 16 residues in the CDR3. The DNA of the CDR3 is TGTGCCAGCAGTGAATATATTGGGGCAGGGGGCACTGAAGCTTTCTTT. This translates into CASSEYIGAGGTEAFF.

The chain recombines TRBV6-1 with TRBJ2-3, with 8 bases aligning to TRBD1. The CDR3 length is 14 residues. The J segment lost 2 bases and the V segment lost 7 bases, leaving 5 bases of the junction unmatched. Germline V lookup: CDR1 MNHNS, CDR2 SASEGT. The CDR3 sequence is CASTGTGTTDTQYF. The DNA of the CDR3 is TGTGCCAGCACCGGGACAGGAACCACAGATACGCAGTATTTT.

This chain uses TRBV18 with TRBJ2-2, with D possibly matching TRBD2 (5 bases). The CDR3 totals 17 residues. CDR1 is KGHSH and CDR2 is LQKENI in the germline V gene. The V gene lost 3 bases and the J gene lost 1 base, with 15 bases spanning the gap. CDR3 bases: TGTGCCAGCTCACCTAGTGCTAGCTTGCGGAACACCGGGGAGCTGTTTTTT. It codes for CASSPSASLRNTGELFF.

V gene TRBV5-1 combines with J gene TRBJ1-2; D gene ambiguous. V was cut by 0 bases and J by 6 bases, with 6 bases left in between. The CDR3 has 12 residues. Germline V lookup: CDR1 SGHRS, CDR2 YFSETQ. The DNA of the CDR3 is TGCGCCAGCAGCTTGGACGGGAATGGCTACACCTTC. Protein sequence: CASSLDGNGYTF.

The table lists this clone with a count of one. V gene TRBV29-1 combines with J gene TRBJ2-3; TRBD1 agrees at 10 bases. J gave up 4 bases and V 7 bases, and 17 bases lay outside the gene matches. The CDR3 has 17 residues. Germline V gene data show CDR1 as SQVTM and CDR2 as ANQGSEA. The chain's CDR3 is CSGLPPPGQGGPDTQYF. In nucleotides, the CDR3 is TGCAGCGGACTGCCCCCCCCTGGACAGGGGGGACCAGATACGCAGTATTTT.

The chain joins TRBV10-3 to TRBJ2-1; TRBD2 might be the D (6 bases). Germline assignment: CDR1 ENHRY and CDR2 SYGVKD. V dropped 7 bases and J dropped 1 base, with 8 bases sitting between them. The CDR3 runs to 13 residues. CDR3 amino acids: CAIMAGSYNEQFF. Here the CDR3 DNA reads TGTGCCATCATGGCGGGATCCTACAATGAGCAGTTCTTC.

This chain links TRBV21-1 with TRBJ1-2. TRBV21-1 has pseudogene status. The CDR3 sequence is 16 residues long. This chain's CDR3 is CASSGTAIGGLDGYTF. In DNA, the CDR3 is TGTGCCAGCAGCGGAACTGCAATAGGGGGGCTGGATGGCTACACCTTC.

This sequence joins TRBV5-8 and TRBJ2-3, with 8 bases that match TRBD2. The V segment lost 4 bases and the J segment 0 bases; nucleotides outside the gene matches: 7. Germline CDR1 SGHTS, CDR2 YDEGEE. The CDR3 spans 16 residues. CDR3 in amino acids: CASSRRLASSTDTQYF. The CDR3 DNA follows: TGTGCCAGCAGCCGGAGACTAGCGAGTAGCACAGATACGCAGTATTTT.

This chain connects TRBV5-6 to TRBJ2-2; 8 bases match TRBD1. The CDR3 is 17 residues long. V gave up 4 bases and J gave up 3 bases; unmatched junction bases: 11. Per germline, CDR1 SGHDT and CDR2 YYEEEE. The CDR3 coding sequence is TGTGCCAGCAGCCAGAGAATCACGGGACAGGACACCGGGGAGCTGTTTTTT. Protein sequence: CASSQRITGQDTGELFF.

J is TRBJ2-3 and V is TRBV19, with no clear D. The germline gives CDR1 LNHDA, CDR2 SQIVND (reference sequence). The V gene lost 2 bases and the J gene lost 11 bases, with 11 bases spanning the gap. The CDR3 has 12 residues. The CDR3 spells CASSIWSGRQYF. CDR3 bases: TGTGCCAGTAGTATATGGAGTGGTAGGCAGTATTTT. Looking up the rest from reference TRBV19 and TRBJ2-3 gives the full variable domain: DGGITQSPKYLFRKEGQNVTLSCEQNLNHDAMYWYRQDPGQGLRLIYYSQIVNDFQKGDIAEGYSVSREKKESFPLTVTSAQKNPTAFYLCASSIWSGRQYFGPGTRLTVL.

V is TRBV19 and J is TRBJ1-1; D gene uncertain. Germline V CDR1 and CDR2: LNHDA, SQIVND (reference sequence). V lost 2 bases and J 5 bases, leaving 3 bases between the germline ends. This CDR3 is 11 amino acids long. CDR3 loop: CASSIQTEAFF. CDR3 coding DNA: TGTGCCAGTAGTATACAGACTGAAGCTTTCTTT.

The gene calls are TRBV7-2 and TRBJ2-5; D gene ambiguous. Trimming cost V 0 bases and J 1 base, with 9 bases left between them. Germline values: CDR1 SGHTA, CDR2 FQGNSA. The CDR3 is made up of 15 amino acids. CDR3 residues: CASSLATDFQETQYF. For the CDR3, the DNA is TGTGCCAGCAGCTTAGCAACAGACTTCCAAGAGACCCAGTACTTC.

The chain recombines TRBV2 with TRBJ2-4; 7 nucleotides align to TRBD1. Germline V gene sequence: CDR1 SNHLY, CDR2 FYNNEI. With V trimmed by 7 bases and J by 0 bases, 6 bases remained unmatched. This CDR3 contains 15 residues. CDR3 loop: CASIPRGIAKNIQYF. CDR3 nucleotide sequence: TGTGCCAGCATTCCCAGGGGGATAGCCAAAAACATTCAGTACTTC. The whole variable domain, filled in from reference TRBV2 and TRBJ2-4, reads EPEVTQTPSHQVTQMGQEVILRCVPISNHLYFYWYRQILGQKVEFLVSFYNNEISEKSEIFDDQFSVERPDGSNFTLKIRSTKLEDSAMYFCASIPRGIAKNIQYFGAGTRLSVL.

The gene calls are TRBV27 and TRBJ2-1; 8 bases fit TRBD2. Germline loops: CDR1 MNHEY, CDR2 SMNVEV (reference sequence). The V and J ends lost 0 bases and 2 bases, in that order; junction bases with no gene match: 6. The CDR3 loop spans 17 amino acids. The CDR3 spells CASSLSEPGGAYNEQFF. The CDR3 nucleotides read TGTGCCAGCAGTTTATCGGAGCCGGGAGGGGCCTACAATGAGCAGTTCTTC.

This clone has just one count. CDR3 sequence reads: CASSQEGLAGVYTQYF. Here the CDR3 DNA reads TGTGCCAGCAGCCAAGAAGGACTAGCGGGGGTCTATACGCAGTATTTT. The chain links TRBV14 to TRBJ2-3; 13 bases agree with TRBD2. The CDR3 has 16 residues. Trimming removed 0 bases from V and 7 bases from J; junction bases left unmatched: 4. Germline lookup yields CDR1 SGHDN and CDR2 FVKESK.